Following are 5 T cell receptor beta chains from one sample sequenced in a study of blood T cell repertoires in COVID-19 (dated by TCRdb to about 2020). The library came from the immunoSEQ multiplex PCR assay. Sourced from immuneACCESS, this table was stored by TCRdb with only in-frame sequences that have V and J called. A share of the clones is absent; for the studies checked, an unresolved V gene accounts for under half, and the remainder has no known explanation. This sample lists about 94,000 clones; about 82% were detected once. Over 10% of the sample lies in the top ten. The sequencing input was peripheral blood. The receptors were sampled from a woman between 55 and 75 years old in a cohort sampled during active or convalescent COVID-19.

The CDR3 nucleotides read TGTGCCAGCAGCTTATCAGGGGCCATCCCTAACTATGGCTACACCTTC. It specifies CASSLSGAIPNYGYTF. This chain joins TRBV7-2 and TRBJ1-2; D may be TRBD1 (6 bases). Trimming removed 2 bases at V and 0 bases at J, with 13 bases between. CDR3 size: 16 residues. Germline loops: CDR1 SGHTA, CDR2 FQGNSA.

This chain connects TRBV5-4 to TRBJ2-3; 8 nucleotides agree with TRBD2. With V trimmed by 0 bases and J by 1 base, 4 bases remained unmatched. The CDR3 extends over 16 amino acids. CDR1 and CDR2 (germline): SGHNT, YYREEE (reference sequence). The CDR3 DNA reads TGTGCCAGCAGCTTGGGTAGTAGCGGGGGCACAGATACGCAGTATTTT. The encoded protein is CASSLGSSGGTDTQYF.

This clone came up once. CDR3 in DNA: TGTGCCAGCAGACCCACATTCGGGACAGGGTTTGGCTACACCTTC. This sequence encodes CASRPTFGTGFGYTF. The chain carries TRBV6-5 and TRBJ1-2; the match to TRBD1 covers 9 bases. The CDR3 length is 15 residues. Germline lookup yields CDR1 MNHEY and CDR2 SVGAGI. V was pared by 6 bases and J by 7 bases, with 12 bases of the junction left unmatched.

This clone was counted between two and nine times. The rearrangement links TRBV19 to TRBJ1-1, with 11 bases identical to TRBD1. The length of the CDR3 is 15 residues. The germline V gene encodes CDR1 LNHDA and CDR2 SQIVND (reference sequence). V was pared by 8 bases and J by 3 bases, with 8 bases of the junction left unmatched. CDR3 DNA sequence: TGTGCCAGTGAGGACAGGGGGCGGGGGTACACTGAAGCTTTCTTT. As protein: CASEDRGRGYTEAFF.

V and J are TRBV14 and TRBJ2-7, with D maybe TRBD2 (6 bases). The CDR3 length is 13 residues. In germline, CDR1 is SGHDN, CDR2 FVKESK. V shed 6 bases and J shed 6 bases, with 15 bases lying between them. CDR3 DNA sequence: TGTGCCAGCAGTCCCTTTCCGGAGGGCGAGCAGTACTTC. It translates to CASSPFPEGEQYF.